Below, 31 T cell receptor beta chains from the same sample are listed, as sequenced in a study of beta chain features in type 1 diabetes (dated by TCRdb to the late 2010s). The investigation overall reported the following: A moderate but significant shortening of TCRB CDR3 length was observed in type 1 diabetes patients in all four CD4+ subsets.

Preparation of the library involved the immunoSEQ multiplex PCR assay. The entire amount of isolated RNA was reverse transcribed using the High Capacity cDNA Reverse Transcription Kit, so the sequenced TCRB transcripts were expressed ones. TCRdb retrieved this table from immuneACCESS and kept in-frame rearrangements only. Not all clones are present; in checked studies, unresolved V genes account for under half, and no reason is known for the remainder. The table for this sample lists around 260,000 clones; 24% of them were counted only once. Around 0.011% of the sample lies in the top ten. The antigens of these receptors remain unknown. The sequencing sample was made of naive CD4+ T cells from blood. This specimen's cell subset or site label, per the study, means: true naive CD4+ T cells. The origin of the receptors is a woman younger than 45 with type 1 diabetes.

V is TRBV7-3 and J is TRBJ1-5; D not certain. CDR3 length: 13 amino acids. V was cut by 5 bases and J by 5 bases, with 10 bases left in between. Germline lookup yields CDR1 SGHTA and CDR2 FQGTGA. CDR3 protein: CASSPSPDQPQHF. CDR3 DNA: TGTGCCAGCAGCCCAAGTCCGGATCAGCCCCAGCATTTT.

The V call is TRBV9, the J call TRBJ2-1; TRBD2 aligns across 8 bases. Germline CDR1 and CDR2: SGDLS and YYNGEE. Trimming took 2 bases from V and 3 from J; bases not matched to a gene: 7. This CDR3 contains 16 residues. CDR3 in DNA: TGTGCCAGCAGCGTCTTAAGCGGGAGCGACTACAATGAGCAGTTCTTC. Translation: CASSVLSGSDYNEQFF.

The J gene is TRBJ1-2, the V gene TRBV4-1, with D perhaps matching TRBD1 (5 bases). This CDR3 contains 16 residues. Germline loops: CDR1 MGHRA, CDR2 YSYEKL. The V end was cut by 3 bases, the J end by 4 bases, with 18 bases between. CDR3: CASSQRTGRLTYGYTF. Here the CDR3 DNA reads TGCGCCAGCAGCCAGAGAACAGGACGGCTTACCTATGGCTACACCTTC.

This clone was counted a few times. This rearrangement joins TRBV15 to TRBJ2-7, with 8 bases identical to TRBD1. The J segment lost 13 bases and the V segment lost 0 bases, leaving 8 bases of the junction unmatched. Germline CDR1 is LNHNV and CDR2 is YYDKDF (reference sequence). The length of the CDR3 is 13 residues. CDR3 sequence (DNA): TGTGCCACCAGCAGAGATGAGGACAGGGCCTCCTACTTC. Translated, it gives CATSRDEDRASYF.

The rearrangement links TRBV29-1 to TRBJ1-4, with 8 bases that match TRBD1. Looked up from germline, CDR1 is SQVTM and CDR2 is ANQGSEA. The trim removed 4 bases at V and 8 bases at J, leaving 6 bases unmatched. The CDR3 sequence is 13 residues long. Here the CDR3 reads CSVGPGGAEKLFF. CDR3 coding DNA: TGCAGCGTTGGCCCAGGGGGCGCGGAAAAACTGTTTTTT.

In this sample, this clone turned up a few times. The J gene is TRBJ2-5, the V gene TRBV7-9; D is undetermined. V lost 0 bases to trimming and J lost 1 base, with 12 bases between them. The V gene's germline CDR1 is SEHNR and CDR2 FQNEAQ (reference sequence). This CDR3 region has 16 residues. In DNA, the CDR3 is TGTGCCAGCAGCTTAGCACTACCCCCTAGCCAAGAGACCCAGTACTTC. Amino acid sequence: CASSLALPPSQETQYF.

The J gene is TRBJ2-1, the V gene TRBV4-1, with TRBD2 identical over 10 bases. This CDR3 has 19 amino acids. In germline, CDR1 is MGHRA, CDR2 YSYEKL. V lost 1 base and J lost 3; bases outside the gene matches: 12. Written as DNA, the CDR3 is TGCGCCAGCAGCCAAGTAGGCACTAGCGGGATATCCTTCTACAATGAGCAGTTCTTC. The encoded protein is CASSQVGTSGISFYNEQFF.

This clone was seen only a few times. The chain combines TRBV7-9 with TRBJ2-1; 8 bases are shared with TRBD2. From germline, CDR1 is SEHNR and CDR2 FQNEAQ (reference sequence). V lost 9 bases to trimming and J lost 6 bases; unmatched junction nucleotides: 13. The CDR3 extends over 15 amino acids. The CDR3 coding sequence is TGTGCCAGGGAGGATCGAGTAGCGGGGTTCAATGAGCAGTTCTTC. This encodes CAREDRVAGFNEQFF.

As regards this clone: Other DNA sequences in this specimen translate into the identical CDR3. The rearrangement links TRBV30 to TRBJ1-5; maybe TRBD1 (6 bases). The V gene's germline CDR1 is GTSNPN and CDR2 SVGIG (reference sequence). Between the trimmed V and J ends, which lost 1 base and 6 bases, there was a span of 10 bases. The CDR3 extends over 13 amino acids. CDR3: CAWSEQGGQPQHF. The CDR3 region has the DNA TGTGCCTGGAGTGAACAGGGCGGTCAGCCCCAGCATTTT.

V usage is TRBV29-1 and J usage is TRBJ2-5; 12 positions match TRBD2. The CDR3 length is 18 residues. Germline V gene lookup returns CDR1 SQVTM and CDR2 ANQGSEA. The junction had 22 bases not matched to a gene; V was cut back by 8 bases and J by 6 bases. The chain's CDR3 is CSHAVRLAGVLGMQTQYF. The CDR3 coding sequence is TGCAGCCACGCAGTGAGACTAGCGGGAGTGTTGGGCATGCAGACCCAGTACTTC.

This chain's CDR3 is CASRLDRAAFGELFF. CDR3 sequence (DNA): TGTGCCAGCAGATTGGACAGGGCAGCCTTCGGGGAGCTGTTTTTT. The genes are TRBV2 and TRBJ2-2, with 8 bases matching TRBD1. With V trimmed by 6 bases and J by 7 bases, 10 bases remained unmatched. Germline V CDR1 and CDR2: SNHLY, FYNNEI. The CDR3 is 15 residues long.

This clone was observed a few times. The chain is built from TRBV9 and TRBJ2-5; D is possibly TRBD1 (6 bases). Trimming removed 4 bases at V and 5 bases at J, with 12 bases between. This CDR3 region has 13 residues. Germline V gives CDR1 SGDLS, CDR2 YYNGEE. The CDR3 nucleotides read TGTGCCAGCAGCTCAACAGGGATGGAGACCCAGTACTTC. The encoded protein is CASSSTGMETQYF.

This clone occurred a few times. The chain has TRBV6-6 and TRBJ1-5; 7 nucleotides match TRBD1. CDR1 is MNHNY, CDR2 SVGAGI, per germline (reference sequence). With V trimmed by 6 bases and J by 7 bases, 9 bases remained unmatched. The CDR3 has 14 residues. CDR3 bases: TGTGCCAGCAGCGAGAGACAGGGCAGGCAGCCCCAGCATTTT. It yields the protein CASSERQGRQPQHF.

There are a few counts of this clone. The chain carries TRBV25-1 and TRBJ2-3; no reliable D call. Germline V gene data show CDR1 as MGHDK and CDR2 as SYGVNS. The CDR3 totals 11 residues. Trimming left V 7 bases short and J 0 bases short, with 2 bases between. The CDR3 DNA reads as TGTGCCAGCACTAGCACAGATACGCAGTATTTT. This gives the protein CASTSTDTQYF.

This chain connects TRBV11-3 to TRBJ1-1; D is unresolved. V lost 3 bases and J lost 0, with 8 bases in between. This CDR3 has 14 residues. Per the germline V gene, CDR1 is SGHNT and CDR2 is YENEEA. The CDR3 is CASSFGRMNTEAFF. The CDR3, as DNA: TGTGCCAGCAGCTTTGGCAGGATGAACACTGAAGCTTTCTTT.

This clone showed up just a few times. CDR3 in DNA: TGTGCCAGCATGGTAAGGAGGAAGAACACTGAAGCTTTCTTT. As protein: CASMVRRKNTEAFF. The chain is built from TRBV28 and TRBJ1-1, with no clear D. This CDR3 is built from 14 residues. Germline-derived CDR1 and CDR2 are MDHEN and SYDVKM. V was shortened by 7 bases and J by 1 base, with 13 bases between the two germline ends.

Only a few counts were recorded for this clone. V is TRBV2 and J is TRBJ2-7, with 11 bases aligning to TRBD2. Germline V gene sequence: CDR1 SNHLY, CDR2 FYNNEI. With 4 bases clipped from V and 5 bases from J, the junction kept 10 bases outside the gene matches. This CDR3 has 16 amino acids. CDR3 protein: CASSVSGLLAGDEQYF. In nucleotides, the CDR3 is TGTGCCAGCAGTGTAAGTGGTCTACTAGCGGGAGACGAGCAGTACTTC. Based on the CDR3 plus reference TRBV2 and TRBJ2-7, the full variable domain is EPEVTQTPSHQVTQMGQEVILRCVPISNHLYFYWYRQILGQKVEFLVSFYNNEISEKSEIFDDQFSVERPDGSNFTLKIRSTKLEDSAMYFCASSVSGLLAGDEQYFGPGTRLTVT.

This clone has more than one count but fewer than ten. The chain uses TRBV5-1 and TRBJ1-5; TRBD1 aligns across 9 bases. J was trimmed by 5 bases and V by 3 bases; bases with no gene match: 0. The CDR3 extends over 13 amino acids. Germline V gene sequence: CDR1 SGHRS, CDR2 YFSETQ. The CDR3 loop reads CASSWTGDQPQHF. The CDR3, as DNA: TGCGCCAGCAGCTGGACAGGGGATCAGCCCCAGCATTTT. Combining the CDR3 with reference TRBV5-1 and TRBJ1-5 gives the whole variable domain KAGVTQTPRYLIKTRGQQVTLSCSPISGHRSVSWYQQTPGQGLQFLFEYFSETQRNKGNFPGRFSGRQFSNSRSEMNVSTLELGDSALYLCASSWTGDQPQHFGDGTRLSIL.

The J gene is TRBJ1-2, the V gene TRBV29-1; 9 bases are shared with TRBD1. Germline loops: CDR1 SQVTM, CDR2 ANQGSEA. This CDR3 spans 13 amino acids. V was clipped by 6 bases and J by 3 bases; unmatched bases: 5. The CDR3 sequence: CSVRDRDYYGYTF. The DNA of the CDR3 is TGCAGCGTACGGGACAGGGATTACTATGGCTACACCTTC.

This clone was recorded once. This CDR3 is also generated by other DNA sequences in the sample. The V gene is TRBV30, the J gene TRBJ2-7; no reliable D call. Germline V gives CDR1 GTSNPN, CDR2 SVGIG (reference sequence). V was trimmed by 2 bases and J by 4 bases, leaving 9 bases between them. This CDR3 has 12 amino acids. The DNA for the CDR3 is TGTGCCTGGAGTTTAACGAGTTACGAGCAGTACTTC. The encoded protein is CAWSLTSYEQYF. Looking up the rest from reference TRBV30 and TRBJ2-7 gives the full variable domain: SQTIHQWPATLVQPVGSPLSLECTVEGTSNPNLYWYRQAAGRGLQLLFYSVGIGQISSEVPQNLSASRPQDRQFILSSKKLLLSDSGFYLCAWSLTSYEQYFGPGTRLTVT.

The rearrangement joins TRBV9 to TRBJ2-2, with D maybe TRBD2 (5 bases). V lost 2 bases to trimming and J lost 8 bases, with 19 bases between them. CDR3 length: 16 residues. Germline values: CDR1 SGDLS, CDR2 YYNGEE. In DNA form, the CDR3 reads TGTGCCAGCAGCGTTCGGCTAGCTCCTTCTGGAGGGGAGCTGTTTTTT. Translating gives CASSVRLAPSGGELFF.

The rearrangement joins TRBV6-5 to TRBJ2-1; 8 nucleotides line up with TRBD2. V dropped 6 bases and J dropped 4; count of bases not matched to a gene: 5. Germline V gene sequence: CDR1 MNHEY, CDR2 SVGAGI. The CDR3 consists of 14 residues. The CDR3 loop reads CASSPGLVYNEQFF. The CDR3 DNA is TGTGCCAGCAGCCCGGGACTAGTTTACAATGAGCAGTTCTTC.

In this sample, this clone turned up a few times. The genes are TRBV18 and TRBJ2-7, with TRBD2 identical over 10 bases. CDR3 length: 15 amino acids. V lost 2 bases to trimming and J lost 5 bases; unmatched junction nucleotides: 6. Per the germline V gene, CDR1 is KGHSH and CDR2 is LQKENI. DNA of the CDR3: TGTGCCAGCTCACCAACTAGCGGGACGTTCGACGAGCAGTACTTC. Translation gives CASSPTSGTFDEQYF.

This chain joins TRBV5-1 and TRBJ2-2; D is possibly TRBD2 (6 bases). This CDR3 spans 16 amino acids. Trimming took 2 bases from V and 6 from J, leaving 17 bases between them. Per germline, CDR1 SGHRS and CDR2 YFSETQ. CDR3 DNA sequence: TGCGCCAGCAGCTTCCTAAGCGGGCGCGGGTCCGGGGAGCTGTTTTTT. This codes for CASSFLSGRGSGELFF.

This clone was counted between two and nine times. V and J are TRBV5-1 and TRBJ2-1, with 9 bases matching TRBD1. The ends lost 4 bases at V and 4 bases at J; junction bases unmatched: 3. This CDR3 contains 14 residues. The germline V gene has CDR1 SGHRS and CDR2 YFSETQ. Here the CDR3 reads CASSEGTGYNEQFF. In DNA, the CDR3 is TGCGCCAGCAGCGAGGGGACAGGGTACAATGAGCAGTTCTTC.

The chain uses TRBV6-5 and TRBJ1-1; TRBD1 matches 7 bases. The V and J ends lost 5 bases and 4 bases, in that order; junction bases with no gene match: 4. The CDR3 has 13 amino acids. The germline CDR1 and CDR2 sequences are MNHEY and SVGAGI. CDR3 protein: CASSMTGFTEAFF. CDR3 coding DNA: TGTGCCAGCAGTATGACAGGGTTCACTGAAGCTTTCTTT.

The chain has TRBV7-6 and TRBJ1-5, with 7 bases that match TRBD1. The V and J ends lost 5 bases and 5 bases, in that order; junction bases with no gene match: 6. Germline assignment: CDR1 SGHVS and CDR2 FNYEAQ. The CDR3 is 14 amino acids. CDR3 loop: CASSQQGFDQPQHF. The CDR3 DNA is TGTGCCAGCAGCCAACAGGGGTTCGATCAGCCCCAGCATTTT.

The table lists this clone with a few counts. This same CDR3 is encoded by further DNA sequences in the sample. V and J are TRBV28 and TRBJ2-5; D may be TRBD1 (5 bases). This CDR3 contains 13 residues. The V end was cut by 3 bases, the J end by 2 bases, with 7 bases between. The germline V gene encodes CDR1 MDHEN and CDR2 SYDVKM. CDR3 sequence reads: CASSLGQQETQYF. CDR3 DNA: TGTGCCAGCAGTTTGGGGCAGCAAGAGACCCAGTACTTC.

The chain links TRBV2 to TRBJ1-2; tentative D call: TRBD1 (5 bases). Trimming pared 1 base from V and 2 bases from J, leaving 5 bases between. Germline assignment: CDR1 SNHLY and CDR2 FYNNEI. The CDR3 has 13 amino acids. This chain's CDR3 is CASSEEGNYGYTF. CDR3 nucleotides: TGTGCCAGCAGTGAAGAGGGGAACTATGGCTACACCTTC.

As DNA, the CDR3 is TGTGCCAGCAGCCTCGGAGAGTCCTACAATGAGCAGTTCTTC. This encodes CASSLGESYNEQFF. This chain links TRBV6-6 with TRBJ2-1; no reliable D call. The CDR3 length is 14 residues. V was trimmed by 6 bases and J by 1 base, leaving 10 bases between them. The germline V gene encodes CDR1 MNHNY and CDR2 SVGAGI (reference sequence).

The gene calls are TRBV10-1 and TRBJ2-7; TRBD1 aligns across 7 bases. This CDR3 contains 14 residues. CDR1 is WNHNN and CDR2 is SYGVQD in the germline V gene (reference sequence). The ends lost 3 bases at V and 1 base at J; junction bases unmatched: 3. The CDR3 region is CASSDPGQSYEQYF. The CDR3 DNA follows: TGCGCCAGCAGTGACCCGGGACAGTCCTACGAGCAGTACTTC.